This is a list of T cell receptor beta chains from one sample in a study of T cell clonotyping in hematopoietic cell transplantation. Generated by immunoSEQ multiplex PCR, the TCRdb table keeps only in-frame clones and is missing some. The sample records 70,000 or so clones, roughly 93% being singletons. The specimen was peripheral blood mononuclear cells. Every receptor here comes from a man aged 50 or older in good health. Some clones in this sample may be carry-over from other donors' samples. The CDR3 runs from the conserved cysteine through the conserved F or W. D genes are given only for firm matches. For some rows the clone size is stated as once, few or many, or as a class when expanded; others skip it.

D gene	clone size	V gene	J gene	CDR3 DNA	CDR3 protein
TRBD2	.	TRBV5-1	TRBJ2-1	TGCGCCAGCAGCCTCTCGGGAGGTTACAATGAGCAGTTCTTC	CASSLSGGYNEQFF
TRBD1	.	TRBV5-4	TRBJ2-7	TGTGCCAGCAGCCGACCCGGGACAGCCTACTCCTACGAGCAGTACTTC	CASSRPGTAYSYEQYF
TRBD2	.	TRBV19	TRBJ2-1	TGTGCCAGTAGTATAGGCCCCGGGGGAGGACTAGCGGGGAGTGAGCAGTTCTTC	CASSIGPGGGLAGSEQFF
.	.	TRBV5-4	TRBJ2-5	TGTGCCAGCAGCTTGGACAGGGCCCTAGGGACCCAGTACTTC	CASSLDRALGTQYF
.	.	TRBV27	TRBJ1-2	TGTGCCAGCAGTTTATCCAGTCACTATGGCTACACCTTC	CASSLSSHYGYTF
.	.	TRBV6-5	TRBJ1-5	TGTGCCAGCAGTTACGATGCGGGCCAGGCCCAGCATTTT	CASSYDAGQAQHF
.	.	TRBV27	TRBJ1-2	TGTGCCAGCAGTTTCGACAGGACCTATGGCTACACCTTC	CASSFDRTYGYTF
.	few	TRBV20-1	TRBJ2-7	TGCAGTGCTAGAGTTCTCTACGAGCAGTACTTC	CSARVLYEQYF
.	.	TRBV6-6	TRBJ2-7	TGTGCCAGCAGTTACCCGGGGAGAGGTCACGAGCAGTACTTC	CASSYPGRGHEQYF
TRBD1	once	TRBV5-1	TRBJ1-3	TGCGCCAGCAGACGGGACAGGAGCTCTGGAAACACCATATATTTT	CASRRDRSSGNTIYF
.	.	TRBV6-6	TRBJ1-4	TGTGCCAGCAGTTGGGGGACTAATGAAAAACTGTTTTTT	CASSWGTNEKLFF
.	.	TRBV6-1	TRBJ2-7	TGTGCCAGCAGTCGCATAACCCAAGGCGACGAGCAGTACTTC	CASSRITQGDEQYF
TRBD2	.	TRBV5-6	TRBJ2-7	TGTGCCAGCAGCTCGGGACTAGCGGGGGCCATACAATACGAGCAGTACTTC	CASSSGLAGAIQYEQYF
TRBD1	.	TRBV29-1	TRBJ2-7	TGCAGCGTTGTTCGGTCCCCGACAGGGGGGATCTCCTACGAGCAGTACTTC	CSVVRSPTGGISYEQYF
TRBD1	few	TRBV6-5	TRBJ1-4	TGTGCCAGCAGTTCACAGGGGGGCAATGAAAAACTGTTTTTT	CASSSQGGNEKLFF
.	.	TRBV6-5	TRBJ2-5	TGTGCCAGCAGTTACTCATGGAAACAAGAGACCCAGTACTTC	CASSYSWKQETQYF
TRBD2	.	TRBV28	TRBJ2-7	TGTGCCAGCAGTTTATTCAGTAGCGGGGGGCTGTTCTACGAGCAGTACTTC	CASSLFSSGGLFYEQYF
.	once	TRBV10-3	TRBJ2-2	TGTGCCATCAGTGAGTCTAGTGTCAGGACTCACACCGGGGAGCTGTTTTTT	CAISESSVRTHTGELFF
TRBD1	once	TRBV27	TRBJ2-1	TGTGCCAGCAGTTCCCACCGGTCTGGGACAGGGTACAATGAGCAGTTCTTC	CASSSHRSGTGYNEQFF
.	.	TRBV6-1	TRBJ1-5	TGTGCCAGCAGTGACTTCAATCAGCCCCAGCATTTT	CASSDFNQPQHF
.	.	TRBV11-2	TRBJ2-5	TGTGCCAGCAGCTTAGATCCCGGGCCGTACCAAGAGACCCAGTACTTC	CASSLDPGPYQETQYF
TRBD2	.	TRBV2	TRBJ2-2	TGTGCCAGCAGTGAAGCTCCGGGACTAGCGGGAACCGGGGAGCTGTTTTTT	CASSEAPGLAGTGELFF
TRBD2	once	TRBV7-2	TRBJ2-3	TGTGCCAGCAGCCGCCAGCGACTAGCGGGAGGGAGCACAGATACGCAGTATTTT	CASSRQRLAGGSTDTQYF
.	.	TRBV6-6	TRBJ1-5	TGTGCCAGCAGTAAAAGACAGTTGGGAAGCAATCAGCCCCAGCATTTT	CASSKRQLGSNQPQHF
TRBD1	.	TRBV7-9	TRBJ1-4	TGTGCCAGCACCAAAGACGACAGGGGGAGTGAAAAACTGTTTTTT	CASTKDDRGSEKLFF
.	once	TRBV19	TRBJ1-1	TGTGCCAGTAGTATATCGGGATACACTGAAGCTTTCTTT	CASSISGYTEAFF
.	.	TRBV7-9	TRBJ1-6	TGTGCCAGCAGTAAGGGGGGGGATTCACCCCTCCACTTT	CASSKGGDSPLHF
TRBD2	once	TRBV19	TRBJ2-1	TGTGCCAGTAGTATAAGGACTAGCGGGAACAATGAGCAGTTCTTC	CASSIRTSGNNEQFF
.	.	TRBV18	TRBJ1-1	TGTGCCAGCTCACCCCTGACAGGAAACACTGAAGCTTTCTTT	CASSPLTGNTEAFF
TRBD1	once	TRBV5-1	TRBJ1-3	TGCGCCAGCAGGGTGGACAGGAGCTCTGGAAACACCATATATTTT	CASRVDRSSGNTIYF
.	.	TRBV7-6	TRBJ2-3	TGTGCCAGCAGCCTAGAGTTTTACACAGATACGCAGTATTTT	CASSLEFYTDTQYF
.	.	TRBV30	TRBJ1-5	TGTGCCTGGAGTGTACGAACGGGCGGCAATCAGCCCCAGCATTTT	CAWSVRTGGNQPQHF
.	.	TRBV5-4	TRBJ2-7	TGTGCCAGCAGCCGAGGTGGGGTTTCCTACGAGCAGTACTTC	CASSRGGVSYEQYF
TRBD1	.	TRBV7-3	TRBJ2-7	TGTGCCAGCAGCTGCCCCCACACAGGGGCCCGAGACTACGAGCAGTACTTC	CASSCPHTGARDYEQYF
TRBD2	.	TRBV11-2	TRBJ2-1	TGTGCCAGCAGCCCCCGAGAAGCGGGAGGGCGAAACAATGAGCAGTTCTTC	CASSPREAGGRNNEQFF
.	.	TRBV5-4	TRBJ2-3	TGTGCCAGCAGCTTGAGGATCACAGATACGCAGTATTTT	CASSLRITDTQYF
.	.	TRBV7-8	TRBJ1-6	TGTGCCAGCAGGGGGGGGAATTCACCCCTCCACTTT	CASRGGNSPLHF
TRBD2	.	TRBV5-1	TRBJ2-3	TGCGCCAGCAGCTTGCGGGGGGTAAGCACAGATACGCAGTATTTT	CASSLRGVSTDTQYF
TRBD1	.	TRBV30	TRBJ1-4	TGTGCCTGGACTCGACAGGGCGGCGAAAAACTGTTTTTT	CAWTRQGGEKLFF
.	.	TRBV10-3	TRBJ2-6	TGTGCCATCAGCTCATCTGGGGCCAACGTCCTGACTTTC	CAISSSGANVLTF
TRBD1	.	TRBV19	TRBJ2-1	TGTGCCAGTAGTATACCGGGACAGGGGTTCGGTGAGCAGTTCTTC	CASSIPGQGFGEQFF
.	.	TRBV27	TRBJ1-2	TGTGCCAGCAGTTTAAGTATAGGGAAGGGGGCTAACTATGGCTACACCTTC	CASSLSIGKGANYGYTF
.	.	TRBV6-6	TRBJ2-7	TGTGCCAGCAGTAACCCGGGGGTCGAGCAGTACTTC	CASSNPGVEQYF
.	.	TRBV12-5	TRBJ1-1	TGTGCTAGTGGTTTGGAGTACACTGAAGCTTTCTTT	CASGLEYTEAFF
.	.	TRBV11-2	TRBJ2-1	TGTGCCAGCAGCGAGGTCCGCCCAAACAGCTACAATGAGCAGTTCTTC	CASSEVRPNSYNEQFF
.	.	TRBV7-3	TRBJ2-3	TGTGCCAGCAGCTTATTAGATACGCAGTATTTT	CASSLLDTQYF
.	.	TRBV5-1	TRBJ2-2	TGCGCCAGCAGCTTGGAAGTCTCAGCGCTCACCGGGGAGCTGTTTTTT	CASSLEVSALTGELFF
TRBD2	.	TRBV5-1	TRBJ2-7	TGCGCCAGCAGCTTGGGTACTAGCGGGGGCTACGAGCAGTACTTC	CASSLGTSGGYEQYF
.	.	TRBV5-1	TRBJ2-7	TGCGCCAGCAGCTTGGCCTTAGGGGAAAACTACGAGCAGTACTTC	CASSLALGENYEQYF
.	.	TRBV19	TRBJ1-5	TGTGCCAGTAGTATCGCTAGCAATCAGCCCCAGCATTTT	CASSIASNQPQHF
.	.	TRBV19	TRBJ1-2	TGTGCCAGTAGTGCGGACTCACAGGGAAACTATGGCTACACCTTC	CASSADSQGNYGYTF
TRBD1	.	TRBV9	TRBJ1-2	TGTGCCAGCAGCGGCCCCATAGAGACAGGGGGTTTCTATGGCTACACCTTC	CASSGPIETGGFYGYTF
.	once	TRBV2	TRBJ2-2	TGTGCCAGCAGTGAAGCAAGAACCGGGGAGCTGTTTTTT	CASSEARTGELFF
.	.	TRBV4-1	TRBJ1-1	TGCGCCAGCAGCCGAGAGGGCTACACTGAAGCTTTCTTT	CASSREGYTEAFF
.	.	TRBV11-3	TRBJ2-1	TGTGCCAGCAGCTTAGGCGGGTCCTACAATGAGCAGTTCTTC	CASSLGGSYNEQFF